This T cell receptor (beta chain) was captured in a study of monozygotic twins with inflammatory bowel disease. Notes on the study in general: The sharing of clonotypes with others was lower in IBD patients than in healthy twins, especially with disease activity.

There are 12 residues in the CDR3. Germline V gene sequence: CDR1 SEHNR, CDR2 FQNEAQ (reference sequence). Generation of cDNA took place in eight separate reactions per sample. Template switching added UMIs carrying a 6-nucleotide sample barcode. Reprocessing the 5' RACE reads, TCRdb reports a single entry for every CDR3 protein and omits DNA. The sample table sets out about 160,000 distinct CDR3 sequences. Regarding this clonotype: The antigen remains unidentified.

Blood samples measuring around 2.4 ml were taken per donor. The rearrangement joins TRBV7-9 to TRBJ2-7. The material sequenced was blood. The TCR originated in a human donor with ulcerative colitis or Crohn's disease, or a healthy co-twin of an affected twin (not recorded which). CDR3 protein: CASTAISHEQYF. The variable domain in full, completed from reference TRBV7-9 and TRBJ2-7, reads DTGVSQNPRHKITKRGQNVTFRCDPISEHNRLYWYRQTLGQGPEFLTYFQNEAQLEKSRLLSDRFSAERPKGSFSTLEIQRTEQGDSAMYLCASTAISHEQYFGPGTRLTVT.